This is a list of T cell receptor beta chains from one sample in a study of monozygotic twins with inflammatory bowel disease. One entry per CDR3 protein, without DNA, is what TCRdb gives after re-calling the 5' RACE reads. The sample's table shows about 300,000 distinct CDR3 sequences. Sequencing input: blood. The receptors were sampled from a human donor with ulcerative colitis or Crohn's disease, or a healthy co-twin of an affected twin (not recorded which). Each CDR3 is given with its conserved first and last residue.

>TRBV7-2|TRBJ1-1
CASSSAQGRLWGTEAFF
>TRBV6-2/TRBV6-3|TRBJ2-3
CASGGGSQPIDTQYF
>TRBV6-5|TRBJ1-4
CASSYVGDSEKLFF
>TRBV5-1|TRBJ1-1
CASSLGAGLTEAFF
>TRBV11-2|TRBJ2-5
CASSPAGGLFQYF
>TRBV7-2|TRBJ2-2
CASSLEILAGGTGELFF
>TRBV7-2|TRBJ2-3
CASSISGTPTDTQYF
>TRBV19|TRBJ1-2
CASTEQETYGYTF
>TRBV7-6|TRBJ2-1
CASSPTGGNEQFF
>TRBV12-3/TRBV12-4|TRBJ1-1
CASTNSGQGNTEAFF
>TRBV7-8|TRBJ1-5
CASSLAELGNQPQHF
>TRBV12-3/TRBV12-4|TRBJ1-2
CASTPQGFTGYTF
>TRBV5-1|TRBJ2-1
CASRDIIYNEQFF
>TRBV9|TRBJ2-7
CASSASSPPGSEQYF
>TRBV7-9|TRBJ2-1
CASSPRDREYNEQFF
>TRBV14|TRBJ1-1
CASSQERTRGTEAFF
>TRBV2|TRBJ2-3
CASSGGRRTDTQYF
>TRBV7-3|TRBJ2-2
CASSLLSGELFF
>TRBV19|TRBJ2-7
CASSSGTQQYF
>TRBV7-6|TRBJ2-2
CASSLGQGAANTGELFF
>TRBV27|TRBJ2-7
CASSLSMANYEQYF
>TRBV5-1|TRBJ1-3
CASSFGSGASGNTIYF
>TRBV7-9|TRBJ1-4
CASSSGQGGNEKLFF
>TRBV6-5|TRBJ2-5
CASSYSDLVETQYF
>TRBV3-1|TRBJ2-3
CASSQGSSSRLAGGRDTQYF
>TRBV12-3/TRBV12-4|TRBJ2-3
CASRRRDWRATNTQYF
>TRBV12-3/TRBV12-4|TRBJ2-1
CASSSSSGDFNEQFF
>TRBV7-9|TRBJ1-4
CASSLDGQGVEKLFF
>TRBV11-1|TRBJ2-7
CASSSYRGSSYEQYF
>TRBV7-8|TRBJ2-1
CASSLEKDRGQFF
>TRBV5-4|TRBJ2-1
CASRFRGDSIGQFF
>TRBV5-4|TRBJ1-4
CATKGWENEKLFF
>TRBV7-2|TRBJ2-6
CASSSSGTFSGANVLTF
>TRBV20-1|TRBJ2-3
CSQAGLAGGPGTQYF
>TRBV4-3|TRBJ1-4
CASSQDINGPRRDEKLFF
>TRBV28|TRBJ2-1
CASSRTGSVNEQFF
>TRBV9|TRBJ2-3
CASSVGFEGVRSTDTQYF
>TRBV5-1|TRBJ2-1
CASSLARWTSGSSSHHEQFF
>TRBV28|TRBJ1-2
CASSFGSLYGYTF
>TRBV9|TRBJ2-1
CASSVRGVEQFF